Listed here are 27 T cell receptor beta chains from one sample, sequenced in a study of cytotoxic CD8 clonotypes in ibrutinib-treated CLL. Assay used: immunoSEQ multiplex PCR; TCRdb lists only in-frame clones, some missing. The sample contains some 70,000 clones, approximately 90% of which appear only once. The starting material was PBMCs, obtained after 12 months of ibrutinib treatment. The receptors shown here come from a human donor with chronic lymphocytic leukemia.

The chain is built from TRBV5-1 and TRBJ1-1; 9 bases align to TRBD1. The CDR3 has 13 amino acids. V lost 6 bases to trimming and J lost 2 bases; unmatched junction nucleotides: 2. The germline V gene has CDR1 SGHRS and CDR2 YFSETQ. The CDR3 reads CASKGQGNTEAFF. In nucleotides, the CDR3 is TGCGCCAGCAAGGGACAGGGCAACACTGAAGCTTTCTTT.

This sequence joins TRBV5-6 and TRBJ1-3; 7 bases match TRBD1. CDR3 length: 14 amino acids. J was trimmed by 0 bases and V by 6 bases; bases with no gene match: 3. Germline V gene lookup returns CDR1 SGHDT and CDR2 YYEEEE. Here the CDR3 reads CASTRGLSGNTIYF. CDR3 nucleotide sequence: TGTGCCAGCACAAGGGGGCTCTCTGGAAACACCATATATTTT.

The rearrangement links TRBV11-2 to TRBJ2-7; 7 bases fit TRBD1. CDR3 length equals 14 residues. V lost 3 bases and J lost 3; bases outside the gene matches: 5. Germline V CDR1 and CDR2: SGHAT, FQNNGV. The CDR3 sequence is CASSFSPGGYEQYF. The CDR3, as DNA: TGTGCCAGCAGCTTCTCGCCAGGGGGCTACGAGCAGTACTTC.

The CDR3 bases are TGTGCCAGCAGCTTCACCTTAGCGGGAGTGAGAAATGAGCAGTTCTTC. This sequence encodes CASSFTLAGVRNEQFF. The rearrangement uses TRBV11-2 and TRBJ2-1, with 9 bases matching TRBD2. The CDR3 is 16 amino acids. V was clipped by 3 bases and J by 7 bases; unmatched bases: 10. Germline V gene sequence: CDR1 SGHAT, CDR2 FQNNGV.

The chain links TRBV7-2 to TRBJ1-5; D uncertain. The CDR3 covers 14 residues. The ends were cut back, 5 bases at V and 4 bases at J, with 12 bases in the middle. Germline values: CDR1 SGHTA, CDR2 FQGNSA. This CDR3 is CASSLGSGNQPQHF. Written as DNA, the CDR3 is TGTGCCAGCAGCCTCGGGTCAGGAAATCAGCCCCAGCATTTT.

The chain couples TRBV29-1 to TRBJ2-6, with D unresolved. The germline CDR1 and CDR2 sequences are SQVTM and ANQGSEA. The CDR3 contains 14 residues. With 4 bases removed from V and 0 bases from J, the gap between germline ends came to 7 bases. CDR3 residues: CSVASLSGANVLTF. The CDR3 DNA sequence: TGCAGCGTTGCATCCCTCTCTGGGGCCAACGTCCTGACTTTC.

This chain links TRBV28 with TRBJ2-7; TRBD2 aligns across 15 bases. There are 17 residues in the CDR3. V gave up 3 bases and J gave up 3 bases; unmatched junction bases: 6. Germline V gives CDR1 MDHEN, CDR2 SYDVKM. In DNA form, the CDR3 reads TGTGCCAGCAGTTTGGGACTAGCGGGAGGAATAAGCTACGAGCAGTACTTC. Translation gives CASSLGLAGGISYEQYF.

This clone appeared a single time. The chain carries TRBV11-3 and TRBJ2-1; D unresolved. The V gene's germline CDR1 is SGHNT and CDR2 YENEEA. The CDR3 length is 15 residues. Trimming removed 1 base at V and 10 bases at J, with 17 bases between. DNA for the CDR3: TGTGCCAGCAGCTTAGGGGATCCCCCCCCCATCGAGCAGTTCTTC. Translating gives CASSLGDPPPIEQFF.

The chain is built from TRBV7-8 and TRBJ1-2; D is perhaps TRBD1 (6 bases). The CDR3 has 16 residues. CDR1 is SGHVS and CDR2 is FQNEAQ in the germline V gene. V shed 3 bases and J shed 4 bases, with 18 bases lying between them. The CDR3 spells CASSFRRRQDGYGYTF. In DNA form, the CDR3 reads TGTGCCAGCAGCTTTAGACGCCGACAGGACGGCTATGGCTACACCTTC.

V usage is TRBV27 and J usage is TRBJ2-7; 8 positions match TRBD1. The CDR3 is made up of 15 amino acids. V gave up 3 bases and J gave up 4 bases; unmatched junction bases: 8. Germline CDR1 is MNHEY and CDR2 is SMNVEV (reference sequence). The CDR3 DNA follows: TGTGCCAGCAGTTTGGCCGGGACAGGACCTTACGAGCAGTACTTC. This sequence encodes CASSLAGTGPYEQYF.

This chain joins TRBV5-4 and TRBJ2-7; possibly TRBD2 for D (6 bases). CDR1 is SGHNT, CDR2 YYREEE, per germline (reference sequence). CDR3 size: 15 residues. V was shortened by 1 base and J by 2 bases, with 13 bases between the two germline ends. CDR3 DNA sequence: TGTGCCAGCAGCTTGCGGGGGACGGCCACCTACGAGCAGTACTTC. Protein product: CASSLRGTATYEQYF. The full variable domain, rest sourced from reference TRBV5-4 and TRBJ2-7, is ETGVTQSPTHLIKTRGQQVTLRCSSQSGHNTVSWYQQALGQGPQFIFQYYREEENGRGNFPPRFSGLQFPNYSSELNVNALELDDSALYLCASSLRGTATYEQYFGPGTRLTVT.

The chain recombines TRBV11-1 with TRBJ2-1; TRBD2 aligns across 15 bases. The germline gives CDR1 SGHAT, CDR2 FQDESV (reference sequence). With 5 bases clipped from V and 7 bases from J, the junction kept 12 bases outside the gene matches. CDR3 length: 18 amino acids. The CDR3 nucleotides are TGTGCCAGCAGCGGGGGACTAGCGGGAGGCTCTAATCGGAATGAGCAGTTCTTC. Translation gives CASSGGLAGGSNRNEQFF.

The CDR3 here is CASSPPERDQETQYF. CDR3 DNA: TGCGCCAGCAGCCCACCCGAGCGGGACCAAGAGACCCAGTACTTC. This chain joins TRBV5-1 and TRBJ2-5; D is perhaps TRBD2 (6 bases). The ends were cut back, 4 bases at V and 0 bases at J, with 13 bases in the middle. Germline V gives CDR1 SGHRS, CDR2 YFSETQ. The CDR3 runs to 15 residues.

This chain uses TRBV2 with TRBJ1-2; 9 nucleotides line up with TRBD1. Germline CDR1 SNHLY, CDR2 FYNNEI. This CDR3 contains 14 residues. J gave up 2 bases and V 8 bases, and 6 bases lay outside the gene matches. CDR3 protein: CASRPGTGNYGYTF. For the CDR3, the DNA is TGTGCCAGCCGTCCCGGGACAGGGAACTATGGCTACACCTTC.

The chain recombines TRBV27 with TRBJ2-1, with a weak D call TRBD1 (6 bases). There are 17 residues in the CDR3. V lost 6 bases to trimming and J lost 5 bases, with 23 bases between them. The germline V gene encodes CDR1 MNHEY and CDR2 SMNVEV (reference sequence). DNA of the CDR3: TGTGCCAGCAGCCGGATCTGGGCTACGGACAGAAACAATGAGCAGTTCTTC. Encoded protein: CASSRIWATDRNNEQFF.

The chain employs TRBV9 and TRBJ1-3; no firm D call. Germline-derived CDR1 and CDR2 are SGDLS and YYNGEE. The CDR3 loop spans 16 amino acids. Trimming removed 6 bases from V and 0 bases from J, with 16 bases in between. The CDR3 region is CASTDGDLYSGNTIYF. The CDR3 bases are TGTGCCAGCACGGATGGCGACTTGTACTCTGGAAACACCATATATTTT.

The rearrangement joins TRBV6-1 to TRBJ1-5; TRBD1 aligns across 7 bases. V gave up 6 bases and J gave up 3 bases; unmatched junction bases: 5. This CDR3 has 14 amino acids. Looked up from germline, CDR1 is MNHNS and CDR2 is SASEGT. CDR3 sequence reads: CASSRDSPNQPQHF. The CDR3 DNA follows: TGTGCCAGCAGCCGGGACAGCCCCAATCAGCCCCAGCATTTT.

This chain uses TRBV6-5 with TRBJ1-2; a possible D gene is TRBD1 (6 bases). V lost 0 bases and J lost 10, with 15 bases in between. The CDR3 runs 14 residues. Germline assignment: CDR1 MNHEY and CDR2 SVGAGI. DNA of the CDR3: TGTGCCAGCAGTTACTCAGCTCTCAGGGGCCACTACACCTTC. Translating it yields CASSYSALRGHYTF.

The chain carries TRBV7-9 and TRBJ2-1; TRBD2 agrees at 10 bases. The CDR3 extends over 16 amino acids. Germline V gene data show CDR1 as SEHNR and CDR2 as FQNEAQ (reference sequence). V shed 5 bases and J 2 bases; nucleotides not matched to a gene: 6. In DNA form, the CDR3 reads TGTGCCAGCAGCCCTAGCGGGAGTAGGACCTACAATGAGCAGTTCTTC. This codes for CASSPSGSRTYNEQFF. The full variable domain, in which reference TRBV7-9 and TRBJ2-1 provide the parts outside the CDR3, is DTGVSQNPRHKITKRGQNVTFRCDPISEHNRLYWYRQTLGQGPEFLTYFQNEAQLEKSRLLSDRFSAERPKGSFSTLEIQRTEQGDSAMYLCASSPSGSRTYNEQFFGPGTRLTVL.

J is TRBJ2-3 and V is TRBV25-1, with 7 bases fitting TRBD2. This CDR3 contains 14 residues. CDR1 and CDR2 from the germline V gene are MGHDK and SYGVNS. V lost 3 bases to trimming and J lost 5 bases; unmatched junction nucleotides: 5. CDR3 protein: CASSDASGLDTQYF. CDR3 nucleotides: TGTGCCAGCAGTGATGCTAGCGGTTTAGATACGCAGTATTTT. Full variable domain (outside the CDR3, taken from reference TRBV25-1 and TRBJ2-3): EADIYQTPRYLVIGTGKKITLECSQTMGHDKMYWYQQDPGMELHLIHYSYGVNSTEKGDLSSESTVSRIRTEHFPLTLESARPSHTSQYLCASSDASGLDTQYFGPGTRLTVL.

A single count supports this clone. This sequence joins TRBV5-5 and TRBJ2-7; D uncertain. Germline V gives CDR1 SGHKS, CDR2 YYEKEE (reference sequence). This CDR3 spans 14 amino acids. Trimming took off 4 bases at V and 3 bases at J, with 14 bases between the two ends. The CDR3 region has the DNA TGTGCCAGCAGCACAACAACACAGTACTACGAGCAGTACTTC. This sequence encodes CASSTTTQYYEQYF.

V and J are TRBV6-6 and TRBJ2-7, with a tentative D call TRBD2 (5 bases). The CDR3 has 13 amino acids. Germline V gives CDR1 MNHNY, CDR2 SVGAGI (reference sequence). Trimming removed 5 bases from V and 3 bases from J, with 11 bases in between. Here the CDR3 reads CASSPGIYYEQYF. The CDR3 DNA is TGTGCCAGCAGTCCCGGGATCTACTACGAGCAGTACTTC.

This chain connects TRBV5-1 to TRBJ1-2; D possibly corresponds to TRBD1 (6 bases). Trimming stripped 4 bases from V and 5 bases from J, with 12 bases between. Germline lookup yields CDR1 SGHRS and CDR2 YFSETQ. The CDR3 consists of 13 residues. The CDR3 bases are TGCGCCAGCAGCGTTTGGACAGAATATGGCTACACCTTC. Residues: CASSVWTEYGYTF.

V gene TRBV11-2 combines with J gene TRBJ1-3; the match to TRBD1 covers 9 bases. Germline V lookup: CDR1 SGHAT, CDR2 FQNNGV. J lost 0 bases, V lost 3 bases, and 9 bases had no gene match. CDR3 length: 18 amino acids. The CDR3 sequence is CASSFWGTGPLSGNTIYF. The CDR3 bases are TGTGCCAGCAGCTTTTGGGGGACAGGGCCTCTCTCTGGAAACACCATATATTTT.

The chain employs TRBV27 and TRBJ2-5, with 10 bases fitting TRBD2. The germline V gene encodes CDR1 MNHEY and CDR2 SMNVEV (reference sequence). The CDR3 runs 15 residues. Unmatched junction bases numbered 6, after V lost 2 bases and J lost 6 bases. The CDR3 spells CASSLGLAGVKTQYF. The DNA of the CDR3 is TGTGCCAGCAGTTTAGGGCTAGCGGGAGTAAAGACCCAGTACTTC.

Remarks on this clone: In the same sample, other DNA sequences code for this CDR3. The rearrangement links TRBV5-1 to TRBJ1-1; D not resolved. CDR1 and CDR2 (germline): SGHRS, YFSETQ. CDR3 size: 13 residues. V was cut by 2 bases and J by 1 base, with 6 bases left in between. In DNA form, the CDR3 reads TGCGCCAGCAGCTTAGGCGGGAACACTGAAGCTTTCTTT. It codes for CASSLGGNTEAFF. The whole variable domain, remainder taken from reference TRBV5-1 and TRBJ1-1, is KAGVTQTPRYLIKTRGQQVTLSCSPISGHRSVSWYQQTPGQGLQFLFEYFSETQRNKGNFPGRFSGRQFSNSRSEMNVSTLELGDSALYLCASSLGGNTEAFFGQGTRLTVV.

The CDR3 loop is CASSEVLSQEAGNEQFF. The CDR3 DNA sequence: TGTGCCAGCAGTGAAGTTCTCAGTCAGGAGGCAGGCAATGAGCAGTTCTTC. The gene calls are TRBV2 and TRBJ2-1, with a tentative D call TRBD2 (5 bases). The V and J ends lost 1 base and 6 bases respectively, with 19 bases between them. Per germline, CDR1 SNHLY and CDR2 FYNNEI. This CDR3 spans 17 amino acids. Based on the CDR3 plus reference TRBV2 and TRBJ2-1, the full variable domain is EPEVTQTPSHQVTQMGQEVILRCVPISNHLYFYWYRQILGQKVEFLVSFYNNEISEKSEIFDDQFSVERPDGSNFTLKIRSTKLEDSAMYFCASSEVLSQEAGNEQFFGPGTRLTVL.